Shown below are 14 T cell receptor beta chains from a single sample sequenced in a study of CD8+CD57+ T cells in acquired aplastic anemia. Profiles of TCR beta VDJ and CDR3 were generated from a genomic DNA template. TCRdb ran MiXCR on the reads and lists one entry per CDR3 protein. The data show roughly 180,000 distinct CDR3 sequences, with 64% seen just once and roughly 46% held by the top ten. The sequenced sample consisted of sorted CD4+, CD8+, or CD8+CD57+ T cells (not recorded which) from PBMCs. The receptors shown here come from a human donor with severe aplastic anemia or a healthy control (not recorded which).

The V and J genes are TRBV19 and TRBJ1-2; 8 bases align to TRBD1. Germline lookup yields CDR1 LNHDA and CDR2 SQIVND (reference sequence). This CDR3 spans 15 amino acids. V lost 5 bases to trimming and J lost 4 bases; unmatched junction nucleotides: 9. CDR3 DNA: TGTGCCAGTAGTCCGGGACAGGTAAACCCCTATGGCTACACCTTC. It is translated as CASSPGQVNPYGYTF.

The chain combines TRBV9 with TRBJ2-1, with 16 bases identical to TRBD2. CDR1 and CDR2 (germline): SGDLS, YYNGEE. The CDR3 length is 16 residues. Germline trimming cut 4 bases from V and 9 bases from J; bases unmatched to any gene: 7. The CDR3 nucleotides read TGTGCCAGCAGCTTGGGACTAGCGGGGGGGCAGGGTGAGCAGTTCTTC. This codes for CASSLGLAGGQGEQFF.

The chain carries TRBV2 and TRBJ1-6; 8 bases match TRBD1. The V gene end was trimmed by 7 bases and the J gene end by 14 bases; junction bases not matched to a gene: 13. This CDR3 region has 14 residues. Per germline, CDR1 SNHLY and CDR2 FYNNEI. The CDR3 protein is CASISGTGMGTLHF. DNA of the CDR3: TGTGCCAGCATTTCCGGGACAGGAATGGGCACCCTCCACTTT.

This clonotype was seen at least ten times. The chain has TRBV7-9 and TRBJ1-2; D gene uncertain. V was clipped by 0 bases and J by 0 bases, with 11 bases between them. The CDR3 has 16 residues. Germline CDR1 reads SEHNR; CDR2 reads FQNEAQ (reference sequence). The CDR3 protein is CASSLALELANYGYTF. For the CDR3, the DNA is TGTGCCAGCAGCTTAGCGCTGGAGTTAGCTAACTATGGCTACACCTTC.

The CDR3 region has the DNA TGTGCCAGCAGCTTAGTACCCACGGCCACTAACTATGGCTACACCTTC. This sequence encodes CASSLVPTATNYGYTF. The V and J genes are TRBV7-9 and TRBJ1-2; D not certain. This CDR3 spans 16 amino acids. With 1 base removed from V and 0 bases from J, the gap between germline ends came to 12 bases. Germline CDR1 reads SEHNR; CDR2 reads FQNEAQ (reference sequence).

Comment on this clonotype: An end of the junction differs from the germline gene, which may be a read error. V gene TRBV7-9 combines with J gene TRBJ1-2, with D perhaps matching TRBD1 (6 bases). The CDR3 runs to 12 residues. Germline-derived CDR1 and CDR2 are SEHNR and FQNEAQ (reference sequence). The CDR3 DNA reads as TGTGCCAGCAGCTTAGCGAGGGGGACGATCTTCTTC. As protein: CASSLARGTIFF.

This clonotype was observed once. The chain links TRBV2 to TRBJ1-2, with 11 bases aligning to TRBD1. Per the germline V gene, CDR1 is SNHLY and CDR2 is FYNNEI. V was clipped by 6 bases and J by 7 bases; unmatched bases: 4. CDR3 length: 13 residues. CDR3 coding DNA: TGTGCCAGCAGCGGACAGGGGGCGAGTGGCTACACCTTC. Its translation: CASSGQGASGYTF.

The gene calls are TRBV2 and TRBJ2-2; possibly TRBD1 for D (6 bases). Trimming removed 5 bases at V and 5 bases at J, with 12 bases between. This CDR3 is built from 14 residues. Germline V gene lookup returns CDR1 SNHLY and CDR2 FYNNEI. CDR3 nucleotides: TGTGCCAGCAGTCGGACAGCTCTAACCGGGGAGCTGTTTTTT. As protein: CASSRTALTGELFF. Full variable domain (missing parts from reference TRBV2 and TRBJ2-2): EPEVTQTPSHQVTQMGQEVILRCVPISNHLYFYWYRQILGQKVEFLVSFYNNEISEKSEIFDDQFSVERPDGSNFTLKIRSTKLEDSAMYFCASSRTALTGELFFGEGSRLTVL.

This clonotype was seen repeatedly, ten times or more. The V and J genes are TRBV7-8 and TRBJ2-2, with TRBD1 matching over 8 bases. Trimming at V came to 5 bases and at J to 6 bases, leaving 11 bases not matched to a gene. The CDR3 is made up of 16 amino acids. CDR1 SGHVS and CDR2 FQNEAQ come from the germline V gene. The CDR3 coding sequence is TGTGCCAGCAGCGGTGAGACAGGGGATCCGCCCGGGGAGCTGTTTTTT. It codes for CASSGETGDPPGELFF. Full variable domain (rest looked up from reference TRBV7-8 and TRBJ2-2): GAGVSQSPRYKVAKRGQDVALRCDPISGHVSLFWYQQALGQGPEFLTYFQNEAQLDKSGLPSDRFFAERPEGSVSTLKIQRTQQEDSAVYLCASSGETGDPPGELFFGEGSRLTVL.

The chain links TRBV7-2 to TRBJ2-5; 10 bases map to TRBD1. Germline V gene data show CDR1 as SGHTA and CDR2 as FQGNSA. The trim removed 6 bases at V and 5 bases at J, leaving 6 bases unmatched. The CDR3 has 14 amino acids. The CDR3 loop is CASRSGTGDETQYF. The DNA of the CDR3 is TGTGCCAGCAGATCCGGGACAGGGGACGAGACCCAGTACTTC.

At least ten counts were recorded for this clonotype. V and J are TRBV19 and TRBJ2-7, with 7 positions matching TRBD1. CDR1 is LNHDA and CDR2 is SQIVND in the germline V gene (reference sequence). CDR3 length: 14 amino acids. V shed 4 bases and J 2 bases; nucleotides not matched to a gene: 5. In nucleotides, the CDR3 is TGTGCCAGTAGTAGTCGACAGGGTACCTACGAGCAGTACTTC. Amino acids: CASSSRQGTYEQYF.

Remarks on this clonotype: Given the absence of the conserved phenylalanine or tryptophan at the CDR3 end, a read error is likely. No DNA is shown, since the ends of the CDR3 on it are uncertain; the CDR3 is the one TCRdb lists. The chain is built from TRBV9 and TRBJ1-6. The CDR3 is 14 amino acids long, termini counted. Germline lookup yields CDR1 SGDLS and CDR2 YYNGEE. CDR3: CASSVGGSNSPLRS.

Concerning this clonotype itself: The junction and the germline gene differ at one end; a read error may be behind it. The V and J genes are TRBV12-3 or TRBV12-4 and TRBJ2-2; tentatively, D is TRBD1 (5 bases). CDR3 size: 20 residues. In nucleotides, the CDR3 is TGTGCCAGCAGCTTAGGTCGTGGGCTCCCAACAAGGGGATGGACCGGGGAGCTGTTTTTT. Amino acids: CASSLGRGLPTRGWTGELFF.

The chain carries TRBV20-1 and TRBJ2-5; TRBD1 aligns across 7 bases. The length of the CDR3 is 14 residues. V lost 8 bases to trimming and J lost 4 bases; unmatched junction nucleotides: 13. Germline lookup yields CDR1 DFQATT and CDR2 SNEGSKA (reference sequence). The CDR3 region is CSPLDRTGAETQYF. CDR3 DNA: TGCAGTCCACTAGACCGCACAGGGGCAGAGACCCAGTACTTC.